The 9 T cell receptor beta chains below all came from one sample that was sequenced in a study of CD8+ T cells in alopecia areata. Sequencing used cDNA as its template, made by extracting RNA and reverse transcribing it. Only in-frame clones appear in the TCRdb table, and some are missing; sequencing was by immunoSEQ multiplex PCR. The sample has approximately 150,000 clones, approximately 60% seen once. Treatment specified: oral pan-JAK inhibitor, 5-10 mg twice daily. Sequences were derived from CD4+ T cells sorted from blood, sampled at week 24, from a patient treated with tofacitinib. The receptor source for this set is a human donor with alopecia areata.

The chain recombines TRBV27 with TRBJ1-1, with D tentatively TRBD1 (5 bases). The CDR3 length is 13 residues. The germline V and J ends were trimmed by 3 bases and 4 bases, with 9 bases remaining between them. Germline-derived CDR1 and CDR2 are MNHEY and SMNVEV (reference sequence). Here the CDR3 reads CASSFVGGTEAFF. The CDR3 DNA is TGTGCCAGCAGTTTTGTGGGGGGCACTGAAGCTTTCTTT.

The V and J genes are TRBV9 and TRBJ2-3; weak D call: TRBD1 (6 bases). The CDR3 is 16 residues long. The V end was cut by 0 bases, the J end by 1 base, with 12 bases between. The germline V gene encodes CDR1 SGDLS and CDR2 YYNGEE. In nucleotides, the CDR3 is TGTGCCAGCAGCGTAGCACAGGGTGGGGGCACAGATACGCAGTATTTT. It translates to CASSVAQGGGTDTQYF.

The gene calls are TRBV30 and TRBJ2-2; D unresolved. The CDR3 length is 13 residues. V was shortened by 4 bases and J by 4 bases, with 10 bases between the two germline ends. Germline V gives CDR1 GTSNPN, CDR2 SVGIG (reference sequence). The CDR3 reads CAWNRAFTGELFF. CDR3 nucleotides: TGTGCCTGGAATAGGGCCTTCACCGGGGAGCTGTTTTTT. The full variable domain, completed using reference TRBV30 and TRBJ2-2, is SQTIHQWPATLVQPVGSPLSLECTVEGTSNPNLYWYRQAAGRGLQLLFYSVGIGQISSEVPQNLSASRPQDRQFILSSKKLLLSDSGFYLCAWNRAFTGELFFGEGSRLTVL.

CDR3 in amino acids: CASRETTSADTQYF. The CDR3 coding sequence is TGTGCCAGCAGGGAGACAACAAGCGCAGATACGCAGTATTTT. J is TRBJ2-3 and V is TRBV2; D gene uncertain. This CDR3 spans 14 amino acids. Trimming removed 6 bases from V and 4 bases from J, with 14 bases in between. Germline CDR1 is SNHLY and CDR2 is FYNNEI.

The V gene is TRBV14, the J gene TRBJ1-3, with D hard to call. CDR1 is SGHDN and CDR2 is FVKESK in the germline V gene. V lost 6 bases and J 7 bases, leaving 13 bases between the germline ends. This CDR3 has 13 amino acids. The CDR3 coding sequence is TGTGCCAGCAGGATGACATCCGGGAACACCATATATTTT. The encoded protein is CASRMTSGNTIYF.

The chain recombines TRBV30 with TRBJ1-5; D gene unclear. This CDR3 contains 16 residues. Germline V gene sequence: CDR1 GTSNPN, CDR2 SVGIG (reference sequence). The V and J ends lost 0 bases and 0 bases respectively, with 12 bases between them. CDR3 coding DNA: TGTGCCTGGAGTGTACTTGGCGGTTATAGCAATCAGCCCCAGCATTTT. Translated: CAWSVLGGYSNQPQHF.

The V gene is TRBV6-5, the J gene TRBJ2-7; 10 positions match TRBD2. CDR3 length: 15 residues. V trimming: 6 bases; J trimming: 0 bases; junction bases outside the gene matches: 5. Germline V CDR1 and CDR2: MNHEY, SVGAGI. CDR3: CASSRTSGNSYEQYF. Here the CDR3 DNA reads TGTGCCAGCAGCCGTACTAGCGGGAACTCCTACGAGCAGTACTTC.

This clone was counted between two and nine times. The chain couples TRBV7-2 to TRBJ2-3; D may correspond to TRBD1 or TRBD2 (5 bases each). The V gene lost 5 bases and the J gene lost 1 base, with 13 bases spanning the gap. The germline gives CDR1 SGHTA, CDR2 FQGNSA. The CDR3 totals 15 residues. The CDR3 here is CASSPGSGRTDTQYF. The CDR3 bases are TGTGCCAGCAGCCCGGGGTCGGGGCGCACAGATACGCAGTATTTT.

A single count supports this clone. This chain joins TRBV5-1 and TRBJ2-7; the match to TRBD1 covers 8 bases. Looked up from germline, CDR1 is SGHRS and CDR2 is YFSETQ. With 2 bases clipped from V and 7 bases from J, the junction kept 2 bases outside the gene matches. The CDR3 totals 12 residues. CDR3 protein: CASSLQGEEQYF. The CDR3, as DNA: TGCGCCAGCAGCTTACAGGGGGAAGAGCAGTACTTC.